A single sample is the source of the 29 T cell receptor beta chains below, sequenced in a study of T cells in lung cancer brain metastases. Produced via immunoSEQ multiplex PCR; TCRdb's table is partial and in-frame only. The sample records approximately 1,400 clones, 70% to 90% being singletons. Sequencing input: tumor tissue from a brain metastasis. Receptors were obtained from a woman aged 50 to 60 with non-small cell lung cancer that had spread to the brain.

This clone was recorded once. The J gene is TRBJ1-1, the V gene TRBV27; possibly TRBD1 for D (5 bases). Trimming left V 2 bases short and J 9 bases short, with 7 bases between. CDR3 length: 11 residues. In germline, CDR1 is MNHEY, CDR2 SMNVEV (reference sequence). The DNA for the CDR3 is TGTGCCAGCAGTTTACAGGGTAAAGCTTTCTTT. It is translated as CASSLQGKAFF.

This rearrangement joins TRBV6-4 to TRBJ2-1; D is perhaps TRBD2 (5 bases). The CDR3 runs to 15 residues. From germline, CDR1 is MRHNA and CDR2 SNTAGT. V lost 0 bases, J lost 2 bases, and 8 bases lay in between. The CDR3 sequence: CASSDSGSAYNEQFF. Here the CDR3 DNA reads TGTGCCAGCAGTGACTCAGGGAGTGCCTACAATGAGCAGTTCTTC.

The rearrangement uses TRBV7-3 and TRBJ2-6; 7 bases map to TRBD1. With V trimmed by 5 bases and J by 3 bases, 4 bases remained unmatched. This CDR3 is 15 amino acids long. Germline CDR1 is SGHTA and CDR2 is FQGTGA. CDR3 DNA: TGTGCCAGCAGCCCCAGGACAGGTGGGGCCAACGTCCTGACTTTC. Translated: CASSPRTGGANVLTF.

This clone was observed a few times. The rearrangement links TRBV7-8 to TRBJ2-1, with D maybe TRBD2 (5 bases). The CDR3 has 14 residues. The V gene lost 1 base and the J gene lost 10 bases, with 14 bases spanning the gap. Germline-derived CDR1 and CDR2 are SGHVS and FQNEAQ. The CDR3 DNA reads as TGTGCCAGCAGCTTAGAGGCTACGGGATGGGAGCAGTTCTTC. Its protein is CASSLEATGWEQFF.

The chain has TRBV14 and TRBJ1-1; D call uncertain. V shed 5 bases and J shed 4 bases, with 17 bases lying between them. The CDR3 sequence is 15 residues long. Per the germline V gene, CDR1 is SGHDN and CDR2 is FVKESK. The CDR3 is CASSSVRGFGTEAFF. CDR3 coding DNA: TGTGCCAGCAGCTCAGTTCGGGGATTTGGCACTGAAGCTTTCTTT.

This rearrangement joins TRBV6-6 to TRBJ1-5; D not resolved. The CDR3 is 14 amino acids. V shed 6 bases and J shed 3 bases, with 12 bases lying between them. The germline gives CDR1 MNHNY, CDR2 SVGAGI (reference sequence). Here the CDR3 reads CASSPAGVNQPQHF. CDR3 nucleotides: TGTGCCAGCAGCCCCGCCGGAGTCAATCAGCCCCAGCATTTT.

The genes are TRBV27 and TRBJ2-7, with D hard to call. Trimming cost V 3 bases and J 5 bases, with 14 bases left between them. Germline V gives CDR1 MNHEY, CDR2 SMNVEV (reference sequence). The CDR3 loop spans 14 amino acids. The CDR3 nucleotides are TGTGCCAGCAGTTTCAATCGTTTGGGTCACGAGCAGTACTTC. This encodes CASSFNRLGHEQYF.

CDR3 protein: CASSERGRGSKRQPQHF. CDR3 DNA sequence: TGTGCCAGCAGTGAAAGGGGCCGGGGGAGCAAAAGACAGCCCCAGCATTTT. V gene TRBV6-4 combines with J gene TRBJ1-5; D possibly corresponds to TRBD1 (5 bases). CDR1 is MRHNA and CDR2 is SNTAGT in the germline V gene. The CDR3 spans 17 residues. V lost 3 bases and J 7 bases, leaving 22 bases between the germline ends.

This clone has just a few counts. The chain combines TRBV18 with TRBJ1-2, with D unclear. CDR1 KGHSH and CDR2 LQKENI come from the germline V gene. This CDR3 has 13 amino acids. The ends were cut back, 4 bases at V and 3 bases at J, with 9 bases in the middle. Written as DNA, the CDR3 is TGTGCCAGCTCACTCACGAGGGACTATGGCTACACCTTC. Protein product: CASSLTRDYGYTF.

A remark on this clone: The junction departs from germline at one end; a sequencing error may be responsible. V and J are TRBV6-5 and TRBJ2-5; D remains unclear. Germline V gene data show CDR1 as MNHEY and CDR2 as SVGAGI. CDR3 size: 16 residues. The CDR3 DNA reads as TGTGCCAGCAATTACCGAGTCCGTGCCGGACCAGAGACCCAGTACTTC. It codes for CASNYRVRAGPETQYF.

V gene TRBV7-8 combines with J gene TRBJ2-3; 11 nucleotides agree with TRBD2. With 5 bases clipped from V and 7 bases from J, the junction kept 11 bases outside the gene matches. This CDR3 comprises 16 residues. The germline gives CDR1 SGHVS, CDR2 FQNEAQ. The CDR3 DNA sequence: TGTGCCAGCAGCATGCTGACTAGCGGGACTCCTCATACGCAGTATTTT. It encodes CASSMLTSGTPHTQYF.

The table lists this clone with a few counts. The chain has TRBV11-3 and TRBJ2-1; tentatively, D is TRBD2 (6 bases). Germline V gene sequence: CDR1 SGHNT, CDR2 YENEEA. The CDR3 length is 13 residues. V was trimmed by 2 bases and J by 6 bases, leaving 8 bases between them. The DNA of the CDR3 is TGTGCCAGCAGCTTAAGACTAGGCAATGAGCAGTTCTTC. This encodes CASSLRLGNEQFF.

The chain employs TRBV5-6 and TRBJ1-5, with D unclear. V was clipped by 1 base and J by 0 bases, with 8 bases between them. Germline V gene sequence: CDR1 SGHDT, CDR2 YYEEEE. The CDR3 spans 15 residues. The CDR3 nucleotides read TGTGCCAGCAGCTTGTGGCTCACTAGCAATCAGCCCCAGCATTTT. Translating it yields CASSLWLTSNQPQHF.

The rearrangement links TRBV19 to TRBJ1-5; maybe TRBD1 (5 bases). Germline V CDR1 and CDR2: LNHDA, SQIVND (reference sequence). The CDR3 runs to 13 residues. V dropped 7 bases and J dropped 4 bases, with 11 bases sitting between them. CDR3 nucleotides: TGTGCCAGTACTAGGGGAGGAAATCAGCCCCAGCATTTT. It encodes CASTRGGNQPQHF.

The chain links TRBV4-3 to TRBJ1-3; a possible D gene is TRBD1 (5 bases). The CDR3 consists of 16 residues. CDR1 is LGHNA, CDR2 YSLEER, per germline. Trimming cost V 4 bases and J 0 bases, with 13 bases left between them. The CDR3 sequence is CASSRTGQISGNTIYF. CDR3 in DNA: TGCGCCAGCAGCCGAACCGGACAAATCTCTGGAAACACCATATATTTT.

V gene TRBV19 combines with J gene TRBJ2-1; maybe TRBD2 (7 bases). The CDR3 contains 14 residues. CDR1 is LNHDA and CDR2 is SQIVND in the germline V gene (reference sequence). Trimming cost V 7 bases and J 9 bases, with 19 bases left between them. The DNA of the CDR3 is TGTGCCAGTATGTCCGAGCGGGACACGGCTGAGCAGTTCTTC. It is translated as CASMSERDTAEQFF.

In this sample, this clone turned up a few times. V and J are TRBV7-9 and TRBJ1-1, with D possibly matching TRBD1 (6 bases). Germline values: CDR1 SEHNR, CDR2 FQNEAQ (reference sequence). Deletions cut 4 bases from V and 5 bases from J, with 11 bases between. The CDR3 has 13 residues. CDR3 sequence (DNA): TGTGCCAGCAGCTCAGGGGTATTGACTGAAGCTTTCTTT. This encodes CASSSGVLTEAFF.

This clone was detected only a few times. The rearrangement joins TRBV15 to TRBJ2-7; D might be TRBD2 (5 bases). The CDR3 is 18 amino acids. CDR1 is LNHNV, CDR2 YYDKDF, per germline (reference sequence). The V end lost 0 bases, the J end lost 3 bases, and 21 bases lay between the germline ends. This chain's CDR3 is CATSRDLLTWESVYEQYF. The CDR3 bases are TGTGCCACCAGCAGAGATTTGTTAACGTGGGAGAGCGTCTACGAGCAGTACTTC.

The chain links TRBV10-3 to TRBJ2-5, with D possibly TRBD1 on 5 matching bases. The last part of the DNA fits TRBJ2-7 better; the J call may be wrong. CDR3 length equals 15 residues. CDR1 and CDR2 from the germline V gene are ENHRY and SYGVKD. CDR3: CAINDRQNSAYEQYF. The CDR3 DNA is TGTGCCATCAATGATAGACAGAATTCAGCCTACGAGCAGTACTTC.

This chain joins TRBV5-1 and TRBJ2-7; unclear D gene. The CDR3 runs 15 residues. Per the germline V gene, CDR1 is SGHRS and CDR2 is YFSETQ. With 0 bases removed from V and 5 bases from J, the gap between germline ends came to 15 bases. CDR3 in DNA: TGCGCCAGCAGCTTGGAGGGTAGCTTTGCCCACGAGCAGTACTTC. Protein: CASSLEGSFAHEQYF.

As DNA, the CDR3 is TGTGCCAGCAGCCCAGGGAGGGGGACTAGCGGGATACCATCATGGAACACCGGGGAGCTGTTTTTT. Translation: CASSPGRGTSGIPSWNTGELFF. The chain combines TRBV9 with TRBJ2-2; 13 nucleotides line up with TRBD2. The trim removed 4 bases at V and 1 base at J, leaving 19 bases unmatched. Germline V CDR1 and CDR2: SGDLS, YYNGEE. There are 22 residues in the CDR3. Full variable domain (remainder filled in from reference TRBV9 and TRBJ2-2): DSGVTQTPKHLITATGQRVTLRCSPRSGDLSVYWYQQSLDQGLQFLIQYYNGEERAKGNILERFSAQQFPDLHSELNLSSLELGDSALYFCASSPGRGTSGIPSWNTGELFFGEGSRLTVL.

This clone showed up just once. One end of the junction is discordant with germline, which a read error may explain. Different DNA sequences within this sample yield the same CDR3. The chain has TRBV7-2 and TRBJ2-3; TRBD2 aligns across 11 bases. Germline CDR1 reads SGHTA; CDR2 reads FQGNSA. The CDR3 consists of 18 residues. The CDR3 DNA follows: TGTGCTAGCAGCTTACTAGCGGGAGTCGAGTTTGGCACAGATACGCAGTATTTT. Protein product: CASSLLAGVEFGTDTQYF.

V usage is TRBV30 and J usage is TRBJ2-7; D remains ambiguous. With 1 base removed from V and 4 bases from J, the gap between germline ends came to 11 bases. Looked up from germline, CDR1 is GTSNPN and CDR2 is SVGIG (reference sequence). The CDR3 has 13 residues. The CDR3 sequence is CAWSAHGRYEQYF. The CDR3 bases are TGTGCCTGGAGTGCCCACGGTAGGTACGAGCAGTACTTC.

This rearrangement joins TRBV12-2 to TRBJ1-1. TRBV12-2 is a listed pseudogene. The CDR3 has 16 residues. CDR3 DNA: TGTGCAAGTCGCTTACTCCCTTTACGGGCGGACACTGAAGCTTTCTTT. This translates into CASRLLPLRADTEAFF.

To note about this clone: A read error may account for a junction end that differs from germline. The chain uses TRBV30 and TRBJ2-3; maybe TRBD2 (6 bases). The CDR3 runs 14 residues. Per the germline V gene, CDR1 is GTSNPN and CDR2 is SVGIG (reference sequence). In DNA form, the CDR3 reads TGTGCCTGGAGGGGGATGGGAGGAACAGATACGCAATATTTT. Amino acids: CAWRGMGGTDTQYF.

This clone was seen just once. The chain has TRBV29-1 and TRBJ1-1, with TRBD1 identical over 7 bases. CDR3 length equals 12 residues. Looked up from germline, CDR1 is SQVTM and CDR2 is ANQGSEA. With V trimmed by 6 bases and J by 7 bases, 8 bases remained unmatched. CDR3 region: CSVRQGHLEAFF. In DNA form, the CDR3 reads TGCAGCGTGAGACAGGGCCACCTTGAAGCTTTCTTT.

The CDR3 DNA sequence: TGTGCCAGCAGTTTGGGGATAGGTTTTGGCGAAGCTTTCTTT. Amino acid sequence: CASSLGIGFGEAFF. The chain has TRBV27 and TRBJ1-1; no reliable D call. The V gene lost 3 bases and the J gene lost 8 bases, with 16 bases spanning the gap. Germline-derived CDR1 and CDR2 are MNHEY and SMNVEV (reference sequence). This CDR3 is 14 amino acids long.

The V and J genes are TRBV6-6 and TRBJ1-1; the D is unclear. V lost 5 bases and J 6 bases, leaving 7 bases between the germline ends. This CDR3 spans 11 amino acids. CDR1 and CDR2 from the germline V gene are MNHNY and SVGAGI (reference sequence). The CDR3 DNA is TGTGCCAGCAGTCGGGCCTCTGAAGCTTTCTTT. Translated: CASSRASEAFF.

The CDR3 spells CASSSEGPATNEKLFF. The CDR3 nucleotides read TGCGCCAGCAGCTCCGAGGGGCCTGCAACTAATGAAAAACTGTTTTTT. V is TRBV5-1 and J is TRBJ1-4; tentative D call: TRBD1 (5 bases). Germline V gene lookup returns CDR1 SGHRS and CDR2 YFSETQ. The V and J ends lost 3 bases and 0 bases respectively, with 12 bases between them. The CDR3 loop spans 16 amino acids.